The clone carrying this TCR beta chain was seen ten or more times. What it binds is unknown. The sample belongs to a study of T cell repertoires in cytomegalovirus infection. Study information: An indication of both CMV infection and matching HLA type came from public TCR beta signatures.

TCRdb re-analysed the reads in MiXCR, keeping a single row per CDR3 protein. The sample lists under 850,000 distinct CDR3 sequences, roughly 30% occurring once. The TCR sequence derives from a human donor in good health (CMV status not recorded). Some clones in this sample may be carry-over from other donors' samples. The specimen was cultured PBMCs, collected from culture after CMV antigen stimulation.

The CDR3 loop reads CASSARSGPSTDTQYF. CDR3 bases: TGTGCCAGCAGCGCCCGGTCGGGGCCGAGCACAGATACGCAGTATTTT. This chain uses TRBV7-8 with TRBJ2-3; D is tentatively TRBD1 or TRBD2 (5 bases each). V lost 5 bases and J lost 0, with 15 bases in between. The germline CDR1 and CDR2 sequences are SGHVS and FQNEAQ. The CDR3 runs 16 residues.